This T cell receptor (beta chain) originates from a study of T cells in Graves' hyperthyroidism and ophthalmopathy (dated by TCRdb to between 2017 and 2020). In the study overall: Peripheral blood was collected at initial diagnosis, before any treatment. TCR V-J signatures able to tell the groups apart were searched for in a discovery cohort of 100 patients, of whom around 42 had Graves' ophthalmopathy and about 60 had stable Graves' hyperthyroidism. An independent validation cohort of 18 to 20 hyperthyroidism patients and 15 or so patients who later progressed to ophthalmopathy tested prospective prediction of ophthalmopathy. The 100 or so discovery patients were randomly split 7:3 into training and test sets. In more than 5 Graves' hyperthyroidism patients, the study also compared T-cell repertoires from thyroid tissue with T-cell repertoires from blood. After sampling, hyperthyroidism patients received methimazole starting at 30 mg daily, and ophthalmopathy patients received high-dose intravenous methylprednisolone. According to the paper, TCR Vbeta CDR3 sequencing was carried out on 120 to 150 peripheral blood samples, which came from around 43 ophthalmopathy, 70 to 80 hyperthyroidism and approximately 17 progressor patients. Beyond this particular receptor, the publication reports: Most expanded thyroid clonotypes (frequency above 0.001) were also detected in blood, suggesting blood repertoires may reflect thyroid immune responses. Ophthalmopathy was separated from stable hyperthyroidism by a 13 V-J signature model, with roughly 88% sensitivity and about 81% specificity obtained in cross-validation and 80%/75% obtained in testing. In validation, progression to ophthalmopathy was predicted by the model with 70% to 71% sensitivity and 72% to 80% specificity, a median of roughly 6.4 months before onset. No statistical method was used to set the sample size in advance, and investigators knew the group allocation.

Trimming at the junction amounts to 6 bases on V and 5 bases on J, and the germline ends lie 11 bases apart. The germline V gene yields MDHEN for CDR1 and SYDVKM for CDR2. There are 13 amino acids in the CDR3, from cysteine to phenylalanine inclusive. CDR3 DNA is the only sequence kept; it has 39 bases, read in frame from the first base. Ophthalmopathy patients had moderately to severely active disease, Clinical Activity Score of at least 3, NOSPECS grade of at least 4, and duration under 3 months. The study excluded patients with uncontrolled infections, other autoimmune diseases, pregnancy or lactation. Clinical symptoms, serum thyroxine and TRAb, thyroid ultrasound, and orbital computed tomography formed the basis for the diagnoses. PBMCs were isolated from about 9 ml of fresh peripheral blood by Ficoll-Paque density gradient centrifugation. Total RNA was extracted using Trizol reagent, and RNA quality was assessed on an Agilent 2100 Bioanalyzer.

The TCR beta CDR3 regions were amplified from the RNA transcripts. The first round of RT-PCR for the TCR CDR3 was performed with the HTBI primer set and the Qiagen OneStep RT-PCR kit. A second multiplex PCR round built the libraries, followed by size selection and purification. The libraries were sequenced on an Illumina HiSeq2000 using paired-end 100 bp reads. Processing in the source paper ran as follows. SOAPnuke was used to process the raw data, with reads discarded if the reads contained adapters or uncalled bases, had a mean Phred below 15, or lacked an exact constant-primer or identifier match. COPE v1.2.5 was used to merge the high-quality paired reads, and each unique nucleotide sequence was defined as a clonotype. MiTCR v1.1 was used to align clonotypes to the IMGT TRBV, TRBD and TRBJ reference segments. Only V-J combinations with frequency above 0.0001, covering about 99% of repertoires, were analysed. The TCS score was defined as F50 (clonal expansion) divided by E x V (chaos), with BLOSUM62-based TCRdist calculated between CDR3 peptides within each V-J. Welch's t-statistics and random forest reduced roughly 530 V-J features to around 14, which were used in a naive Bayes classifier (R e1071). TCRdb ran its own pipeline on the public reads, namely fastp trimming at Q25 and MiXCR clone calling, and kept in-frame beta chains. Rows merge per CDR3 protein into single entries with the most common DNA and genes. These V and J calls are TCRdb output, not the study's own analysis. The sample includes around 500,000 distinct CDR3 sequences, with about 15% observed a single time. Jointly, the top ten make up around 32% of the sample.

In its sample, this clonotype was seen many times. Its antigen is still unknown. No quality values exist for individual bases; no much larger clone is one base distant. This TCR came from a woman aged 30 to 39 with Graves' ophthalmopathy. The chain uses TRBV28 and TRBJ1-5; the D gene is possibly TRBD1, with 5 bases matching. Source material: blood. The nucleotides are TGTGCCAGCAGCGGGTGGGGCGATCAGCCCCAGCATTTT. The translation is CASSGWGDQPQHF.